Following are 26 T cell receptor beta chains from one sample sequenced in a study of CD8+CD57+ T cells in acquired aplastic anemia. Researchers used genomic DNA as the template to profile TCR beta VDJ and CDR3. TCRdb re-derived calls from the reads in MiXCR, one entry per CDR3 protein. The profile shows some 180,000 distinct CDR3 sequences, about 50% of them singletons. CD8+CD57+ cell expansion had been shown by flow cytometry in patients chosen for sequencing. Sequenced input: sorted CD4+, CD8+, or CD8+CD57+ T cells (not recorded which) from PBMCs. The receptors stem from a human donor with aplastic anemia.

As regards this clonotype: Likely a read error: the CDR3 ends without its conserved phenylalanine or tryptophan. The V gene is TRBV24-1, the J gene TRBJ1-6; 8 nucleotides align to TRBD1. CDR3 length: 15 amino acids. Germline loops: CDR1 KGHDR, CDR2 SFDVKD. The CDR3 loop reads CAIQAGGVNKSPLHL. In DNA, the CDR3 is TGTGCCATCCAAGCAGGGGGCGTGAATAAATCACCCCTCCACCTT.

For this clonotype: This may be a read error, as it is one base from a much larger clone. The chain links TRBV30 to TRBJ1-6; D ambiguous. V lost 2 bases and J lost 7, with 6 bases in between. This CDR3 has 12 residues. Germline V gene lookup returns CDR1 GTSNPN and CDR2 SVGIG (reference sequence). CDR3 sequence reads: CAWSMGNSPLHF. In DNA, the CDR3 is TGTGCCTGGAGTATGGGGAATTCACCCCTCCACTTT.

This clonotype appeared a few times. This chain links TRBV20-1 with TRBJ2-7; D is possibly TRBD1 (6 bases). The CDR3 is 12 residues long. Trimming shortened V by 3 bases and J by 3 bases, and 9 bases separated the two germline ends. Per the germline V gene, CDR1 is DFQATT and CDR2 is SNEGSKA (reference sequence). The CDR3 bases are TGCAGTGCTAGCACAGGGTTCTACGAGCAGTACTTC. It translates to CSASTGFYEQYF.

The CDR3 bases are TGTGCCACCAGTGATGTAACAGGGCGCGAGCAGTACTTC. Translated, it gives CATSDVTGREQYF. V usage is TRBV24-1 and J usage is TRBJ2-7, with D perhaps matching TRBD1 (6 bases). Trimming took 3 bases from V and 6 from J, leaving 11 bases between them. Germline V lookup: CDR1 KGHDR, CDR2 SFDVKD. CDR3 length equals 13 residues.

The chain carries TRBV11-3 and TRBJ2-2, with D perhaps matching TRBD1 (6 bases). CDR3 length: 14 amino acids. Germline CDR1 reads SGHNT; CDR2 reads YENEEA. Trimming took off 2 bases at V and 5 bases at J, with 9 bases between the two ends. In DNA, the CDR3 is TGTGCCAGCAGCTTACGAGGACAGACCGGGGAGCTGTTTTTT. Its protein product is CASSLRGQTGELFF.

This clonotype was observed a few times. The chain is built from TRBV15 and TRBJ1-5; TRBD1 is a possible D gene (6 bases). This CDR3 is built from 17 residues. Germline lookup yields CDR1 LNHNV and CDR2 YYDKDF (reference sequence). Trimming took off 2 bases at V and 0 bases at J, with 14 bases between the two ends. This CDR3 reads CATSRQGRIDSNQPQHF. CDR3 DNA sequence: TGTGCCACCAGCAGACAGGGGAGAATAGATAGCAATCAGCCCCAGCATTTT.

Note on this clonotype: This may be a read error, as it is one base from a much larger clone. This chain joins TRBV10-3 and TRBJ2-1; TRBD2 is a possible D gene (6 bases). Germline V lookup: CDR1 ENHRY, CDR2 SYGVKD. The V end lost 10 bases, the J end lost 5 bases, and 18 bases lay between the germline ends. The CDR3 totals 14 residues. CDR3 nucleotides: TGTGCCAGCAGCCGGGCGACGGGAGACAATGAGCAGTTCTTC. Translation gives CASSRATGDNEQFF.

To note about this clonotype: With a much larger clone just one base away, this may be a read error. V is TRBV6-1 and J is TRBJ1-2, with a weak D call TRBD1 (6 bases). CDR1 and CDR2 (germline): MNHNS, SASEGT. The CDR3 consists of 14 residues. The V end was cut by 6 bases, the J end by 4 bases, with 15 bases between. The CDR3 nucleotides are TGTGCCAGCAGGCCAACGGGGGGCCGCTATGGCTACACCTTC. Its translation: CASRPTGGRYGYTF.

This clonotype was counted at least ten times. The V call is TRBV27, the J call TRBJ2-5, with 10 bases aligning to TRBD2. The CDR3 has 14 amino acids. Per germline, CDR1 MNHEY and CDR2 SMNVEV (reference sequence). The V segment lost 6 bases and the J segment 4 bases; nucleotides outside the gene matches: 5. The CDR3: CASSRASGGETQYF. CDR3 sequence (DNA): TGTGCCAGCAGCCGGGCTAGCGGGGGAGAGACCCAGTACTTC.

This clonotype was detected a few times. The rearrangement links TRBV20-1 to TRBJ2-1; D assignment may be TRBD1 or TRBD2 (5 bases each). V was pared by 3 bases and J by 3 bases, with 9 bases between. The CDR3 covers 13 residues. Germline V lookup: CDR1 DFQATT, CDR2 SNEGSKA (reference sequence). The CDR3 bases are TGCAGTGCTAGGTGGGGGATCTACAATGAGCAGTTCTTC. Protein product: CSARWGIYNEQFF.

The CDR3 loop reads CASTPGPWEQYF. As DNA, the CDR3 is TGTGCCAGCACCCCGGGCCCTTGGGAGCAGTACTTC. The chain combines TRBV28 with TRBJ2-7, with D hard to call. Trimming shortened V by 7 bases and J by 7 bases, and 14 bases separated the two germline ends. CDR3 length equals 12 residues. Germline CDR1 reads MDHEN; CDR2 reads SYDVKM.

The genes are TRBV29-1 and TRBJ2-7, with D perhaps TRBD2 (6 bases). Germline CDR1 SQVTM, CDR2 ANQGSEA. Trimming removed 4 bases at V and 2 bases at J, with 9 bases between. There are 12 residues in the CDR3. CDR3 nucleotide sequence: TGCAGCGTTGCATCGGGGGCCTACGAGCAGTACTTC. Amino acids: CSVASGAYEQYF.

Remarks on this clonotype: This clone may be a read error of a much larger clone one base away. CDR3 in amino acids: CTSSLTGVNTEAFF. CDR3 DNA sequence: TGTACCAGCAGTTTAACAGGGGTGAACACTGAAGCTTTCTTT. The chain combines TRBV12-3 or TRBV12-4 with TRBJ1-1; 7 positions match TRBD1. The CDR3 extends over 14 amino acids.

The chain carries TRBV7-9 and TRBJ2-3, with D hard to call. Germline CDR1 SEHNR, CDR2 FQNEAQ (reference sequence). This CDR3 is 11 amino acids long. Trimming removed 5 bases at V and 5 bases at J, with 5 bases between. CDR3 in amino acids: CASSPVDTQYF. CDR3 nucleotides: TGTGCCAGCAGCCCAGTAGATACGCAGTATTTT. Full variable domain (rest looked up from reference TRBV7-9 and TRBJ2-3): DTGVSQNPRHKITKRGQNVTFRCDPISEHNRLYWYRQTLGQGPEFLTYFQNEAQLEKSRLLSDRFSAERPKGSFSTLEIQRTEQGDSAMYLCASSPVDTQYFGPGTRLTVL.

J is TRBJ1-3 and V is TRBV7-2; no reliable D call. Per the germline V gene, CDR1 is SGHTA and CDR2 is FQGNSA. There are 13 residues in the CDR3. Trimming took 3 bases from V and 3 from J, leaving 6 bases between them. This CDR3 reads CASSLGFGNTIYF. Here the CDR3 DNA reads TGTGCCAGCAGCTTGGGGTTTGGAAACACCATATATTTT.

The chain carries TRBV2 and TRBJ2-7; TRBD2 matches 14 bases. The end of the DNA aligns better with TRBJ2-1, so the J call may be wrong. This CDR3 contains 15 residues. Germline V gives CDR1 SNHLY, CDR2 FYNNEI. The CDR3 nucleotides read TGTGCCAGCAGTCAGACTAGCGGGGGGGAGGGTGAGCAGTTCTTC. This gives the protein CASSQTSGGEGEQFF.

Ten or more counts support this clonotype. This rearrangement joins TRBV5-1 to TRBJ2-7; 10 bases are shared with TRBD1. CDR3 size: 14 residues. V gave up 4 bases and J gave up 4 bases; unmatched junction bases: 5. Germline-derived CDR1 and CDR2 are SGHRS and YFSETQ. The chain's CDR3 is CASSIRQGAYEQYF. The CDR3 coding sequence is TGCGCCAGCAGCATTCGACAGGGGGCATACGAGCAGTACTTC. Supplemented by reference TRBV5-1 and TRBJ2-7, the full variable domain reads KAGVTQTPRYLIKTRGQQVTLSCSPISGHRSVSWYQQTPGQGLQFLFEYFSETQRNKGNFPGRFSGRQFSNSRSEMNVSTLELGDSALYLCASSIRQGAYEQYFGPGTRLTVT.

The sample holds a few counts of this clonotype. J is TRBJ2-1 and V is TRBV3-1; 10 nucleotides line up with TRBD1. Germline CDR1 LGHDT, CDR2 YNNKEL (reference sequence). The trim removed 6 bases at V and 10 bases at J, leaving 12 bases unmatched. The CDR3 length is 15 residues. CDR3 sequence (DNA): TGTGCCAGCAGTCGCGGGACAGGGGTAACGGGGGAGCAGTTCTTC. It specifies CASSRGTGVTGEQFF.

This chain joins TRBV7-2 and TRBJ1-1, with D possibly being TRBD1 (6 bases). The V end was cut by 5 bases, the J end by 5 bases, with 15 bases between. Germline V CDR1 and CDR2: SGHTA, FQGNSA. The CDR3 runs to 14 residues. The CDR3 loop is CASSPGGAATEAFF. The CDR3 nucleotides are TGTGCCAGCAGCCCCGGGGGGGCAGCGACTGAAGCTTTCTTT. The whole variable domain, filled in from reference TRBV7-2 and TRBJ1-1, reads GAGVSQSPSNKVTEKGKDVELRCDPISGHTALYWYRQSLGQGLEFLIYFQGNSAPDKSGLPSDRFSAERTGGSVSTLTIQRTQQEDSAVYLCASSPGGAATEAFFGQGTRLTVV.

The J gene is TRBJ2-5, the V gene TRBV5-1; 9 nucleotides line up with TRBD2. CDR1 is SGHRS, CDR2 YFSETQ, per germline. CDR3 length: 15 residues. V lost 5 bases to trimming and J lost 2 bases; unmatched junction nucleotides: 7. The CDR3: CASSPGTSTQETQYF. CDR3 nucleotide sequence: TGCGCCAGCAGTCCCGGGACTAGCACGCAAGAGACCCAGTACTTC.

This chain uses TRBV20-1 with TRBJ2-3; the D gene is possibly TRBD1 (5 bases). Germline CDR1 DFQATT, CDR2 SNEGSKA (reference sequence). V lost 5 bases and J 4 bases, leaving 16 bases between the germline ends. The CDR3 is 14 amino acids. The CDR3 loop is CSAPDTMIADTQYF. The CDR3 DNA reads TGCAGTGCTCCGGACACGATGATCGCAGATACGCAGTATTTT.

A word on this clonotype: Because it lacks the conserved phenylalanine or tryptophan at the end, this CDR3 is likely a read error. The V and J genes are TRBV24-1 and TRBJ2-5, with 8 nucleotides matching TRBD1. CDR3 length: 14 amino acids. Germline-derived CDR1 and CDR2 are KGHDR and SFDVKD. After removal of 11 bases from V and 5 bases from J, the junction contained 12 bases not matched to a gene. The CDR3 protein is CASSPQTGVETQYL. CDR3 DNA sequence: TGTGCCAGCTCACCACAGACAGGGGTCGAGACCCAGTACCTC.

CDR3 coding DNA: TGCGCCAGCAGGCTCCATTACGAGCAGTACTTC. As protein: CASRLHYEQYF. This chain uses TRBV5-1 with TRBJ2-7; D gene ambiguous. V gave up 5 bases and J gave up 4 bases, with 7 bases separating them. Per germline, CDR1 SGHRS and CDR2 YFSETQ. The CDR3 runs to 11 residues.

The gene calls are TRBV7-4 and TRBJ2-1; D possibly corresponds to TRBD2 (6 bases). With 6 bases removed from V and 1 base from J, the gap between germline ends came to 13 bases. The CDR3 has 15 residues. Per germline, CDR1 SGHVT and CDR2 SQSDAQ. The DNA of the CDR3 is TGTGCCAGCAGTCCCAGGGACTCTTCCTACAATGAGCAGTTCTTC. Translated: CASSPRDSSYNEQFF.

The chain has TRBV19 and TRBJ1-5; 9 bases are a match to TRBD1. The V gene end was trimmed by 1 base and the J gene end by 4 bases; junction bases not matched to a gene: 5. Germline V gene sequence: CDR1 LNHDA, CDR2 SQIVND (reference sequence). The CDR3 extends over 16 amino acids. CDR3 DNA sequence: TGTGCCAGTAGTATAGCGAAGACAGGGGGGAATCAGCCCCAGCATTTT. Its translation: CASSIAKTGGNQPQHF.

This clonotype appeared many times. CDR3 region: CASSSTSGANVLTF. Here the CDR3 DNA reads TGTGCCAGCAGCTCGACTTCTGGGGCCAACGTCCTGACTTTC. The chain has TRBV7-9 and TRBJ2-6; D is unresolved. CDR1 and CDR2 from the germline V gene are SEHNR and FQNEAQ (reference sequence). V was clipped by 4 bases and J by 1 base, with 5 bases between them. This CDR3 region has 14 residues.